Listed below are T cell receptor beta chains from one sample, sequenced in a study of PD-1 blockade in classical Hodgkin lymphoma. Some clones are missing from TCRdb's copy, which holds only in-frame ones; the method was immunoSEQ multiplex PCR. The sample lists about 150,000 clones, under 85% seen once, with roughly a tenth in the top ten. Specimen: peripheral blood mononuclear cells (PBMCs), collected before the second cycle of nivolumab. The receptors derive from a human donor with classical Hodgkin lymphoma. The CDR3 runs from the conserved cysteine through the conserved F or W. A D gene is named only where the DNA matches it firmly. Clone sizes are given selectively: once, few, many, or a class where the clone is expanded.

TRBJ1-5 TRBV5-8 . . TGTGCCAGCAGCTGGGGACCTGGCAATCAGCCCCAGCATTTT CASSWGPGNQPQHF
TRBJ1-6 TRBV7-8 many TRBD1 TGTGCCAGCAGCAACTACAGGGGGCCCCTCGGGTCCTATAATTCACCCCTCCACTTT CASSNYRGPLGSYNSPLHF
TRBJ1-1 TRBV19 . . TGTGCCAGTACCATCAGGGGAGGTACGGCTTTCTTT CASTIRGGTAFF
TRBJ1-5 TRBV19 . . TGTGCCAGTACGCGGGGAACCCTCGGCAATCAGCCCCAGCATTTT CASTRGTLGNQPQHF
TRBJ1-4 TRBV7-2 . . TGTGCCAGCAGCCAGGGACACCCTAATGAAAAACTGTTTTTT CASSQGHPNEKLFF
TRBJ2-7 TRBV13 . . TGTGCCAGCAGCCTACACCTCGTCCAATTTTACGAGCAGTACTTC CASSLHLVQFYEQYF
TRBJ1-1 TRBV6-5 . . TGTGATGGCAGGTCCGCTGCTTCCCCCACTGAAGCTTTCTTT CDGRSAASPTEAFF
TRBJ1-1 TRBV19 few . TGTGCCAGTAGTGTCCCCCCAGGTGAAGCTTTCTTT CASSVPPGEAFF
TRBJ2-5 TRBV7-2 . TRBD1 TGTGCCAGCAGCGCAGACAGGGGCCAAGAGACCCAGTACTTC CASSADRGQETQYF
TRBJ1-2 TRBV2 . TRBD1 TGTGCCAGCAGGGACAGGGGGAACTATGGCTACACCTTC CASRDRGNYGYTF
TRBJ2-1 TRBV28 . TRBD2 TGTGCCAGCAGTGCCCGACTAGCGGGAACGGGTGAGCAGTTCTTC CASSARLAGTGEQFF
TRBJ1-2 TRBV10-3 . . TGTGCCATCAGTGTCAACTATGGCTACACCTTC CAISVNYGYTF
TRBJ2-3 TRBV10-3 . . TGTGCCATCAGCGGAACCGGGACCAGGGCCACAGATACGCAGTATTTT CAISGTGTRATDTQYF
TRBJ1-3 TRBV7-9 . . TGTGCCAGCAGCTTAGTTGGGACTGGAAACACCATATATTTT CASSLVGTGNTIYF
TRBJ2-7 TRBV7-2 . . TGTGCCAGCAGCTTGATCCCCCAGACCCCCCAGTACTTC CASSLIPQTPQYF
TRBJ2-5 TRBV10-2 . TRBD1 TGCGCCAGCCGGGACAGCTTAACCCAAGAGACCCAGTACTTC CASRDSLTQETQYF
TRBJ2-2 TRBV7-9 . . TGTGCCAGCAGCAGGACGCGGGATTTCACCGGGGAGCTGTTTTTT CASSRTRDFTGELFF
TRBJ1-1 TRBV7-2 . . TGTGCCAGCAACTCAATGGGGAACACTGAAGCTTTCTTT CASNSMGNTEAFF
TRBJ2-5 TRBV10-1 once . TGCGCCAGCAGTGATCCCTGGGGGCCCCAAGAGACCCAGTACTTC CASSDPWGPQETQYF
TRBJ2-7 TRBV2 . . TGTGCCAGCAGTGATAGGTCAGGACTCGCCTACGAGCAGTACTTC CASSDRSGLAYEQYF
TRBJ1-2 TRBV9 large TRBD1 TGTGCCAGCACCACTACAGGGGGCGCGGGTGGCTACACCTTC CASTTTGGAGGYTF
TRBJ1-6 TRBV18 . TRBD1 TGTGCCAGCTCACCACAGGGGGCGGGTTCACCCCTCCACTTT CASSPQGAGSPLHF
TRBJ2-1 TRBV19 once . TGTGCCAGTAGTATTCTTAGGGGGGGAGGGCGGCATGAGCAGTTCTTC CASSILRGGGRHEQFF
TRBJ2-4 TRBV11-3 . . TGTGCCAGCAGCTTAGTGCCGTCCGGAATTCAGTACTTC CASSLVPSGIQYF
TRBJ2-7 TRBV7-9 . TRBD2 TGTGCCAGCAGCTCCCCACTAGCGGGAGGGTTACACGAGCAGTACTTC CASSSPLAGGLHEQYF
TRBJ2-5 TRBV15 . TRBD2 TGTGCCACCAGCAGAGAGCGGCGGGGGGGAAAAGAGACCCAGTACTTC CATSRERRGGKETQYF
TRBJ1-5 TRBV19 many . TGTGCCAGTATTGGCCGACATCATAGCAATCAGCCCCAGCATTTT CASIGRHHSNQPQHF
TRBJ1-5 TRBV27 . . TGTGCCAGCAGTTTCGCAGGGCTGCCCCAGCATTTT CASSFAGLPQHF
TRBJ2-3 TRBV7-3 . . TGTGCCAGCAGCTACGACAGGCGCACAGATACGCAGTATTTT CASSYDRRTDTQYF
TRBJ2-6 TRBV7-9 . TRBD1 TGTGCCAGCAGCCCTGGGACAGGGGGCACCGGGGCCAACGTCCTGACTTTC CASSPGTGGTGANVLTF
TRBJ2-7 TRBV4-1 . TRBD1 TGCGCCAGCAGCCCGACCGGGACAGACACCTACGAGCAGTACTTC CASSPTGTDTYEQYF
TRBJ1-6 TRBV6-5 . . TGTACCAGCAGTTACATTGGACTTTCGAACGGTTCACCCCTCCACTTT CTSSYIGLSNGSPLHF
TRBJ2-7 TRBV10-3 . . TGTGCCAGTAGCGATTCCTCCTACGAGCAGTACTTC CASSDSSYEQYF
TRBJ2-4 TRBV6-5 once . TGTGCCAGCAGTATTTCCTTGGCAGGCGTAAACATTCAGTACTTC CASSISLAGVNIQYF
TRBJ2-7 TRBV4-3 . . TGCGCCAGCAGCCAAGAGGACCGGGACATCCAGTACTTC CASSQEDRDIQYF
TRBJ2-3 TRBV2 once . TGTGCCAGCAGTGAAGCAGGAGCGCGGAAGCGTACAGATACGCAGTATTTT CASSEAGARKRTDTQYF
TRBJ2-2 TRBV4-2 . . TGTGCCAGCAGCCAAGATCGGGGGCCCGGGGAGCTGTTTTTT CASSQDRGPGELFF
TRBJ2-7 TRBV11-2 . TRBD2 TGTGCCAGCAGCCCGTCCAGACTAGCGAGAGGCTACGAGCAGTACTTC CASSPSRLARGYEQYF
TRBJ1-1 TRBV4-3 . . TGCGCCAGCAGCCAAGCCCCGGGACCCGGGGACACTGAAGCTTTCTTT CASSQAPGPGDTEAFF
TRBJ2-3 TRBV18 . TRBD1 TGTGCCAGCTCACCACGGACAGGGCGGGATACGCAGTATTTT CASSPRTGRDTQYF
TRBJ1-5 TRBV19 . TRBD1 TGTGCCAGTAGTTTCGACAGGGTAACTCAGCCCCAGCATTTT CASSFDRVTQPQHF
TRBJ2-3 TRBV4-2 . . TGTGCCAGCAGCCAAGAAGGGCGTGGCGGGACCACAGATACGCAGTATTTT CASSQEGRGGTTDTQYF
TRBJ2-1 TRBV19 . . TGTGCCAGTAGTATAACGCTTAGTCCCCTGGGGCAGTTCTTC CASSITLSPLGQFF
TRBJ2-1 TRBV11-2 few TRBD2 TGTGCCACCACTAGCGGACTTTCCTACAATGAGCAGTTCTTC CATTSGLSYNEQFF
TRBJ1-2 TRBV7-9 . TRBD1 TGTGCCAGCAGCTTGACAGGGGATGGCTACACCTTC CASSLTGDGYTF
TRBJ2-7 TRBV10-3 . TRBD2 TGTGCCATCAGTGACACTTCTAGCGGGGGTCACGAGCAGTACTTC CAISDTSSGGHEQYF
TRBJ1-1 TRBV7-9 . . TGTGCCAGCAGCGAACAGGGCATCGAGAACACTGAAGCTTTCTTT CASSEQGIENTEAFF
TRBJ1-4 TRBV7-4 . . TGTGCCAGCAGCTTATTGGGTTCCGGCCGGACACCGGGGAAAAAACTGTTTTTT CASSLLGSGRTPGKKLFF
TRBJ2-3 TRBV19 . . TGTGCCAGTAGTAGTTGGGATACGCAGTATTTT CASSSWDTQYF
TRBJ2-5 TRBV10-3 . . TGTGCCATCAGTGAAAAGGGGAACCAAGAGACCCAGTACTTC CAISEKGNQETQYF
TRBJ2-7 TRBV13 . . TGTGCCAGCAGCAAAAGGGCCATCTCCTACGAGCAGTACTTC CASSKRAISYEQYF
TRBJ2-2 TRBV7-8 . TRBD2 TGTGCCAGCAGCGAACTAGCGGGAGGGCTCACCGGGGAGCTGTTTTTT CASSELAGGLTGELFF